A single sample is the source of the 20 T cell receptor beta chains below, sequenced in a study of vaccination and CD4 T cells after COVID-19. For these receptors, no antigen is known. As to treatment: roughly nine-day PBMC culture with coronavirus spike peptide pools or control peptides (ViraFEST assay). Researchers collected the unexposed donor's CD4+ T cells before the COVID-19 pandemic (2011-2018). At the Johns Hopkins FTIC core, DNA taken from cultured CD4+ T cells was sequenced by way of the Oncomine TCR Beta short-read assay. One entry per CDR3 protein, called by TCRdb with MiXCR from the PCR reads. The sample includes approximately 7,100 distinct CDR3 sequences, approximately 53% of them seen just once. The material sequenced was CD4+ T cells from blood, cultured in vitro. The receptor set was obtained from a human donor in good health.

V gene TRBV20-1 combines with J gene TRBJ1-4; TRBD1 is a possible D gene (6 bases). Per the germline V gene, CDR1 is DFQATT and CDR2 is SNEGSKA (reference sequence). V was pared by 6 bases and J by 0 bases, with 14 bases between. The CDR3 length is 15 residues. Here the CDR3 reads CSAPAGVATNEKLFF. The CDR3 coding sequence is TGCAGTGCCCCGGCAGGGGTCGCAACTAATGAAAAACTGTTTTTT.

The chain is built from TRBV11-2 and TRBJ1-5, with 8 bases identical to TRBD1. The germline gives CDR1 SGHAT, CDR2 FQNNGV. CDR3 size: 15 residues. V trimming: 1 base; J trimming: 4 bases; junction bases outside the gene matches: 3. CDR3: CASSLGQGINQPQHF. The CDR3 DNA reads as TGTGCCAGCAGCTTAGGACAGGGGATTAATCAGCCCCAGCATTTT.

The CDR3 DNA reads TGTGCCAGCAGCTCGCGGACAGAGTTTGGAGCTTTCTTT. This gives the protein CASSSRTEFGAFF. The chain employs TRBV7-2 and TRBJ1-1; D perhaps matches TRBD1 (6 bases). The V end was cut by 4 bases, the J end by 10 bases, with 16 bases between. This CDR3 contains 13 residues. CDR1 is SGHTA and CDR2 is FQGNSA in the germline V gene.

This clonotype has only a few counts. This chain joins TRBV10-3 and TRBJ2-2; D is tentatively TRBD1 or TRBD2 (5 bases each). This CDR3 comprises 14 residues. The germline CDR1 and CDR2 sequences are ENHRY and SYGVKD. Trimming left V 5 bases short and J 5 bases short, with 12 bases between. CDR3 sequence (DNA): TGTGCCATCAGTCCCGGGGCCGAGACCGGGGAGCTGTTTTTT. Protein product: CAISPGAETGELFF.

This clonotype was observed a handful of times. The CDR3 DNA reads as TGTGCCAGCAGCTTACGCGGGTCGGATCAGCCCCAGCATTTT. Protein sequence: CASSLRGSDQPQHF. This chain uses TRBV7-6 with TRBJ1-5; D remains unclear. V lost 2 bases and J lost 5, with 10 bases in between. Germline V gene lookup returns CDR1 SGHVS and CDR2 FNYEAQ. The CDR3 is made up of 14 amino acids.

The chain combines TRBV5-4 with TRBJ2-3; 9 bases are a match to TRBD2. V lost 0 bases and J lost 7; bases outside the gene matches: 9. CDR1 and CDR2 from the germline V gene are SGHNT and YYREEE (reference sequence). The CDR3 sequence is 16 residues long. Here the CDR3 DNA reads TGTGCCAGCAGCTTGGATGCGGGGGGGCTCAGTAATACGCAGTATTTT. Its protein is CASSLDAGGLSNTQYF.

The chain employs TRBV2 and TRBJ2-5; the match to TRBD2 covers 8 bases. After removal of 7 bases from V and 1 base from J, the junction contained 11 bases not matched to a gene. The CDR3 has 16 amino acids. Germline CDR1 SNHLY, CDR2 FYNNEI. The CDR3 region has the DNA TGTGCCAGCACTCGAGTCGGGGGGGGGGTCCAAGAGACCCAGTACTTC. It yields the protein CASTRVGGGVQETQYF.

The CDR3 DNA is TGTGCCAGCAGCAAGGTTACCGGGACTGGCGGGAGATACGAGCAGTACTTC. Translation gives CASSKVTGTGGRYEQYF. The V gene is TRBV21-1, the J gene TRBJ2-7; no check of the table's D call, TRBD2, against the DNA was made. TRBV21-1 has pseudogene status. The CDR3 sequence is 17 residues long.

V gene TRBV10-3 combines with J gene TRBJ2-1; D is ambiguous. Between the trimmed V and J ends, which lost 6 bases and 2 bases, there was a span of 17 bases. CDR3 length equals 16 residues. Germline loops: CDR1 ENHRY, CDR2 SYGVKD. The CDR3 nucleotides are TGTGCCATCAGCCCGGACCTCAACCACCCCTACAATGAGCAGTTCTTC. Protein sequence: CAISPDLNHPYNEQFF.

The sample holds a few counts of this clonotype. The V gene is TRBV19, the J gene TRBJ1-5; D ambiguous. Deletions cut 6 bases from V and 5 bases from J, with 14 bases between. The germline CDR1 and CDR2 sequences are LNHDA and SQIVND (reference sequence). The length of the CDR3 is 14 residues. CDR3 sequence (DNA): TGTGCCAGTAGGAGCCAGCCCGCGGATCAGCCCCAGCATTTT. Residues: CASRSQPADQPQHF.

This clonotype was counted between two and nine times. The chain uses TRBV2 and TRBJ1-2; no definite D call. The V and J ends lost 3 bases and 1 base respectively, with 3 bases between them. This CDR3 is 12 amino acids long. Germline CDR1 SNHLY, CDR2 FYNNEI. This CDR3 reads CASSDSNYGYTF. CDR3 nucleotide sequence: TGTGCCAGCAGTGACAGTAACTATGGCTACACCTTC.

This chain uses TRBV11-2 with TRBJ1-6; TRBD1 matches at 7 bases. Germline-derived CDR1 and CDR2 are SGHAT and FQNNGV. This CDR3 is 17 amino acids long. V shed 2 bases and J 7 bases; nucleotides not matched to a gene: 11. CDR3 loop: CASSLRSKGGGNSPLHF. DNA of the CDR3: TGTGCCAGCAGCTTACGCTCCAAAGGAGGGGGCAATTCACCCCTCCACTTT.

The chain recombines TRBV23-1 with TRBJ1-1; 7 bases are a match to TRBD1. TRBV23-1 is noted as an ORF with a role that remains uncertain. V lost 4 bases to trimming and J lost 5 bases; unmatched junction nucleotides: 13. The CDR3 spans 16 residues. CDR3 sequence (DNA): TGCGCCAGCAGTCGCCGACAGGGCCTAAGGGGGACTGAAGCTTTCTTT. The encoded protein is CASSRRQGLRGTEAFF.

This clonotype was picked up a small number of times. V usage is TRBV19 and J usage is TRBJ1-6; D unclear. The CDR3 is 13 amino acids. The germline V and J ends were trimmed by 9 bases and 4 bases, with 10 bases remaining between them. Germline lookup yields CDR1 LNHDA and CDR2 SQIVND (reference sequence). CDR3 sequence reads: CASASLYNSPLHF. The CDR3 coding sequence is TGTGCCAGCGCTAGCTTATATAATTCACCCCTCCACTTT.

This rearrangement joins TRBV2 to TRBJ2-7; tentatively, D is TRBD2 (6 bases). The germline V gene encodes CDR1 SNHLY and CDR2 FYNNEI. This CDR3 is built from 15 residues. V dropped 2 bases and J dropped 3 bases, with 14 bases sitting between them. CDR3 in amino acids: CASSERRDGRYEQYF. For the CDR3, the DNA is TGTGCCAGCAGTGAACGGCGGGATGGGCGCTACGAGCAGTACTTC.

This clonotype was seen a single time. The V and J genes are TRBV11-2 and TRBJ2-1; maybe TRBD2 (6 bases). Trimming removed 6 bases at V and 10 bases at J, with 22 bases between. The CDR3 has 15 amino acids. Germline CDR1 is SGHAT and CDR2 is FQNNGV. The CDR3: CASRKAGTSTFEQFF. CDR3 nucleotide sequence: TGTGCCAGCAGGAAAGCCGGGACTTCAACATTCGAGCAGTTCTTC.

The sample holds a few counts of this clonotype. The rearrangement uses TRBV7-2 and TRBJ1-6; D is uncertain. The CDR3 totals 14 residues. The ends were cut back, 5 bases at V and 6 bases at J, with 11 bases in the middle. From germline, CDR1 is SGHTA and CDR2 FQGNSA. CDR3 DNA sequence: TGTGCCAGCAGCCCCTATCGGGGTAATTCACCCCTCCACTTT. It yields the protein CASSPYRGNSPLHF.

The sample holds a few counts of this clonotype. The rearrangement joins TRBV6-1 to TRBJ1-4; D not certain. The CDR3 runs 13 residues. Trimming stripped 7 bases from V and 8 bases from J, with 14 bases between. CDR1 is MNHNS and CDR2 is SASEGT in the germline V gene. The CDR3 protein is CASTNFAGEKLFF. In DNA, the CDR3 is TGTGCCAGCACCAATTTTGCCGGCGAAAAACTGTTTTTT.

The CDR3, as DNA: TGTGCCAGCAAACCGGCGGGGCGAAGCACAGATACGCAGTATTTT. As protein: CASKPAGRSTDTQYF. The rearrangement uses TRBV11-2 and TRBJ2-3; possibly TRBD2 for D (6 bases). Germline V gives CDR1 SGHAT, CDR2 FQNNGV. V lost 7 bases, J lost 0 bases, and 14 bases lay in between. The CDR3 extends over 15 amino acids. Full variable domain (remainder filled in from reference TRBV11-2 and TRBJ2-3): EAGVAQSPRYKIIEKRQSVAFWCNPISGHATLYWYQQILGQGPKLLIQFQNNGVVDDSQLPKDRFSAERLKGVDSTLKIQPAKLEDSAVYLCASKPAGRSTDTQYFGPGTRLTVL.

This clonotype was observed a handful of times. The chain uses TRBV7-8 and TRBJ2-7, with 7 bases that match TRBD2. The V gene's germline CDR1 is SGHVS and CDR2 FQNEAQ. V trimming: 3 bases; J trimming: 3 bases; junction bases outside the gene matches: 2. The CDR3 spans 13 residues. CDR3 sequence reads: CASSFRTSYEQYF. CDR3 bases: TGTGCCAGCAGCTTTCGGACTAGCTACGAGCAGTACTTC. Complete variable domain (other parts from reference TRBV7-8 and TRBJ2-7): GAGVSQSPRYKVAKRGQDVALRCDPISGHVSLFWYQQALGQGPEFLTYFQNEAQLDKSGLPSDRFFAERPEGSVSTLKIQRTQQEDSAVYLCASSFRTSYEQYFGPGTRLTVT.